The 25 T cell receptor beta chains given below trace back to one sample, sequenced in a study of technical replicates of blood from several donors. Sequenced by immunoSEQ multiplex PCR; TCRdb stores in-frame clones only, minus some. The repertoire holds around 76,000 clones, with just over 90% as singletons. Sequenced sample: T cells isolated from PBMCs. Receptors were obtained from a human donor in good health.

The chain uses TRBV14 and TRBJ1-4; 8 bases are shared with TRBD1. The CDR3 has 12 residues. Germline lookup yields CDR1 SGHDN and CDR2 FVKESK. V trimming: 2 bases; J trimming: 13 bases; junction bases outside the gene matches: 3. CDR3 sequence (DNA): TGTGCCAGCAGCCAACAAGGGACAGGACTGTTTTTT. Translating it yields CASSQQGTGLFF. The variable domain in full, with the rest retrieved from reference TRBV14 and TRBJ1-4, is EAGVTQFPSHSVIEKGQTVTLRCDPISGHDNLYWYRRVMGKEIKFLLHFVKESKQDESGMPNNRFLAERTGGTYSTLKVQPAELEDSGVYFCASSQQGTGLFFGSGTQLSVL.

This clone was seen only a few times. The rearrangement links TRBV4-2 to TRBJ1-3; the match to TRBD1 covers 7 bases. Germline values: CDR1 LGHNA, CDR2 YNFKEQ. V was pared by 4 bases and J by 0 bases, with 3 bases of the junction left unmatched. The CDR3 totals 15 residues. CDR3 nucleotide sequence: TGTGCCAGCAGCCGGGGACAGAGCTCTGGAAACACCATATATTTT. This sequence encodes CASSRGQSSGNTIYF.

This chain joins TRBV14 and TRBJ2-2; TRBD1 matches 7 bases. V shed 5 bases, J shed 5 bases, and the junction held 8 bases outside the gene matches. Germline V lookup: CDR1 SGHDN, CDR2 FVKESK. This CDR3 is 15 amino acids long. CDR3 coding DNA: TGTGCCAGCAGCATCGCCGGGACAGCAACCGGGGAGCTGTTTTTT. This codes for CASSIAGTATGELFF.

CDR3 nucleotide sequence: TGTGCCAGCAGTGTAGCCGCCGGGACAGTGGGATTCTACGAGCAGTACTTC. This sequence encodes CASSVAAGTVGFYEQYF. This chain uses TRBV6-1 with TRBJ2-7, with TRBD1 matching 7 bases. The CDR3 consists of 17 residues. Germline trimming cut 4 bases from V and 3 bases from J; bases unmatched to any gene: 15. CDR1 MNHNS and CDR2 SASEGT come from the germline V gene.

The V gene is TRBV4-1, the J gene TRBJ2-2, with TRBD1 identical over 7 bases. Germline V gives CDR1 MGHRA, CDR2 YSYEKL. With V trimmed by 0 bases and J by 4 bases, 5 bases remained unmatched. This CDR3 spans 16 amino acids. In nucleotides, the CDR3 is TGCGCCAGCAGCCAAGACAGGGGGATAACCACCGGGGAGCTGTTTTTT. Its protein product is CASSQDRGITTGELFF.

Only one count was recorded for this clone. The V and J genes are TRBV11-2 and TRBJ2-3, with 8 bases aligning to TRBD2. Germline values: CDR1 SGHAT, CDR2 FQNNGV. Trimming removed 5 bases from V and 2 bases from J; junction bases left unmatched: 9. The CDR3 runs 16 residues. The CDR3 DNA follows: TGTGCCAGCAGCCCTACGGGGGGGATAAACACAGATACGCAGTATTTT. It is translated as CASSPTGGINTDTQYF.

This chain links TRBV29-1 with TRBJ2-3, with a tentative D call TRBD2 (6 bases). The CDR3 runs to 16 residues. V gave up 1 base and J gave up 3 bases, with 17 bases separating them. The germline CDR1 and CDR2 sequences are SQVTM and ANQGSEA. The CDR3 protein is CSVEGTTGVLTDTQYF. For the CDR3, the DNA is TGCAGCGTTGAAGGGACTACCGGAGTGCTTACAGATACGCAGTATTTT.

This chain links TRBV6-1 with TRBJ2-5; TRBD2 matches at 7 bases. Trimming cost V 10 bases and J 5 bases; bases outside gene matches: 10. This CDR3 region has 13 residues. In germline, CDR1 is MNHNS, CDR2 SASEGT. The CDR3 is CATADGGRETQYF. The CDR3 coding sequence is TGTGCCACGGCCGACGGGGGGAGGGAGACCCAGTACTTC.

DNA for the CDR3: TGTGCCTGGGCCCGCGGTGTAAGCAACCGGGGAGCTTTCTTT. Translating it yields CAWARGVSNRGAFF. The chain uses TRBV30 and TRBJ1-1; D remains unclear. Per the germline V gene, CDR1 is GTSNPN and CDR2 is SVGIG (reference sequence). The germline V and J ends were trimmed by 5 bases and 10 bases, with 23 bases remaining between them. The CDR3 totals 14 residues.

The chain couples TRBV2 to TRBJ2-7, with 12 bases lining up with TRBD2. CDR1 and CDR2 (germline): SNHLY, FYNNEI. CDR3 length equals 18 residues. The trim removed 0 bases at V and 0 bases at J, leaving 6 bases unmatched. In DNA form, the CDR3 reads TGTGCCAGCAGTGAAGCTATCACTAGCGGGGGGATCTCCTACGAGCAGTACTTC. The encoded protein is CASSEAITSGGISYEQYF.

This clone was detected once. The chain is built from TRBV29-1 and TRBJ1-3; D is uncertain. The CDR3 totals 15 residues. With 3 bases removed from V and 0 bases from J, the gap between germline ends came to 12 bases. Germline V gene sequence: CDR1 SQVTM, CDR2 ANQGSEA. The CDR3 spells CSVDPQRSSGNTIYF. The CDR3 nucleotides are TGCAGCGTTGACCCCCAACGGAGCTCTGGAAACACCATATATTTT.

The gene calls are TRBV28 and TRBJ2-7, with 12 nucleotides matching TRBD2. Germline CDR1 reads MDHEN; CDR2 reads SYDVKM. The CDR3 covers 14 residues. The trim removed 7 bases at V and 2 bases at J, leaving 3 bases unmatched. The CDR3 sequence: CASTTSGRTYEQYF. The CDR3 bases are TGTGCCAGCACCACTAGCGGGAGGACCTACGAGCAGTACTTC.

Here the CDR3 reads CASSYEGGRARNEQYF. CDR3 nucleotides: TGTGCCAGCAGTTACGAAGGCGGGAGGGCCAGGAACGAGCAGTACTTC. The rearrangement joins TRBV6-6 to TRBJ2-7; TRBD2 aligns across 9 bases. This CDR3 region has 16 residues. Germline V lookup: CDR1 MNHNY, CDR2 SVGAGI (reference sequence). With 2 bases clipped from V and 5 bases from J, the junction kept 10 bases outside the gene matches.

The rearrangement joins TRBV10-3 to TRBJ2-3; weak D call: TRBD2 (5 bases). Germline assignment: CDR1 ENHRY and CDR2 SYGVKD. V lost 3 bases, J lost 1 base, and 14 bases lay in between. The CDR3 consists of 16 residues. In DNA, the CDR3 is TGTGCCATCAGTGATCTGGGAGAATGGGGCACAGATACGCAGTATTTT. Encoded protein: CAISDLGEWGTDTQYF.

There are a few counts of this clone. This sequence joins TRBV6-6 and TRBJ1-1; D is ambiguous. The CDR3 spans 11 residues. Germline loops: CDR1 MNHNY, CDR2 SVGAGI (reference sequence). The V gene lost 4 bases and the J gene lost 5 bases, with 5 bases spanning the gap. The CDR3, as DNA: TGTGCCAGCAGTTCGTCTACTGAAGCTTTCTTT. This codes for CASSSSTEAFF.

The chain uses TRBV7-9 and TRBJ2-5; no definite D call. The CDR3 extends over 11 amino acids. V was trimmed by 2 bases and J by 5 bases, leaving 3 bases between them. Germline V gene lookup returns CDR1 SEHNR and CDR2 FQNEAQ (reference sequence). CDR3 protein: CASSLTETQYF. CDR3 nucleotides: TGTGCCAGCAGCTTAACTGAGACCCAGTACTTC.

Comment on this clone: At one boundary the junction diverges from the germline segment, which might be a read error. The V and J genes are TRBV7-7 and TRBJ2-2, with D possibly being TRBD1 (5 bases). Germline V lookup: CDR1 SSHAT, CDR2 FNYEAQ (reference sequence). This CDR3 is 14 amino acids long. DNA of the CDR3: TGTGCTAGCAGATTGGACAAATACACCGGGGAGCTGTTTTTT. As protein: CASRLDKYTGELFF.

The chain has TRBV5-4 and TRBJ1-2, with 7 nucleotides matching TRBD1. CDR1 and CDR2 from the germline V gene are SGHNT and YYREEE (reference sequence). V was clipped by 3 bases and J by 2 bases; unmatched bases: 10. This CDR3 contains 16 residues. CDR3 nucleotide sequence: TGTGCCAGCAGCTCGGCGAGTAGGGGGCCCAACTATGGCTACACCTTC. Its translation: CASSSASRGPNYGYTF.

This clone was detected only once. CDR3 sequence (DNA): TGTGCCAGCAGCGTAGCTAAGGAGGAGACCCAGTACTTC. Translating gives CASSVAKEETQYF. This chain uses TRBV9 with TRBJ2-5; no firm D call. The ends were cut back, 0 bases at V and 5 bases at J, with 8 bases in the middle. The CDR3 totals 13 residues. Germline CDR1 SGDLS, CDR2 YYNGEE.

The V and J genes are TRBV18 and TRBJ2-1; 7 nucleotides agree with TRBD1. Trimming at V came to 6 bases and at J to 4 bases, leaving 9 bases not matched to a gene. Germline V gene lookup returns CDR1 KGHSH and CDR2 LQKENI. This CDR3 contains 15 residues. The chain's CDR3 is CASSPGTDKYNEQFF. The CDR3 DNA sequence: TGTGCCAGCTCCCCAGGGACAGACAAGTACAATGAGCAGTTCTTC.

The rearrangement uses TRBV9 and TRBJ1-1; 10 bases map to TRBD1. Per germline, CDR1 SGDLS and CDR2 YYNGEE. The CDR3 is made up of 16 amino acids. The V and J ends lost 3 bases and 4 bases, in that order; junction bases with no gene match: 9. The CDR3 DNA follows: TGTGCCAGCAGCGAGCCCCCCGGACAGGGGGTCACTGAAGCTTTCTTT. It codes for CASSEPPGQGVTEAFF.

This chain links TRBV5-6 with TRBJ1-4; TRBD1 matches 7 bases. Germline V gene lookup returns CDR1 SGHDT and CDR2 YYEEEE. V shed 4 bases and J 8 bases; nucleotides not matched to a gene: 14. This CDR3 has 16 amino acids. The CDR3: CASSRTSGTALEKLFF. The CDR3 DNA is TGTGCCAGCAGCAGAACTTCCGGGACAGCCCTCGAAAAACTGTTTTTT. Full variable domain (remainder filled in from reference TRBV5-6 and TRBJ1-4): DAGVTQSPTHLIKTRGQQVTLRCSPKSGHDTVSWYQQALGQGPQFIFQYYEEEERQRGNFPDRFSGHQFPNYSSELNVNALLLGDSALYLCASSRTSGTALEKLFFGSGTQLSVL.

The J gene is TRBJ2-7, the V gene TRBV5-6; TRBD2 matches 8 bases. V trimming: 0 bases; J trimming: 4 bases; junction bases outside the gene matches: 6. The CDR3 is made up of 15 amino acids. Germline CDR1 and CDR2: SGHDT and YYEEEE. The CDR3 nucleotides read TGTGCCAGCAGCTTGGACCCAGCGGGGGCTTACGAGCAGTACTTC. Translating gives CASSLDPAGAYEQYF.

The chain carries TRBV1 and TRBJ2-7; TRBD2 reflects the table's D call only, with no check against the DNA. TRBV1 is described as a pseudogene. The CDR3 extends over 13 amino acids. The CDR3 DNA sequence: TGCACCACCGAATTGACTAGCGGGAGTGTGCAGTACTTC. Encoded protein: CTTELTSGSVQYF.

The chain couples TRBV27 to TRBJ2-3, with TRBD2 matching over 11 bases. Germline V gene sequence: CDR1 MNHEY, CDR2 SMNVEV (reference sequence). The CDR3 length is 16 residues. V shed 1 base and J 4 bases; nucleotides not matched to a gene: 4. The CDR3 region has the DNA TGTGCCAGCAGTTTATTCGGTAGCGGGAGGGCAGATACGCAGTATTTT. Translation gives CASSLFGSGRADTQYF.